The present T cell receptor (beta chain) was sequenced within a study of cytomegalovirus exposure and HLA in healthy donors. Findings of the study overall: Listed as cytomegalovirus-associated were 164 TCR beta chains.

V shed 7 bases, J shed 2 bases, and the junction held 5 bases outside the gene matches. The CDR3 totals 12 residues. Germline lookup yields CDR1 SQVTM and CDR2 ANQGSEA. For this clone: Its antigen remains unknown.

The PCR used 60 Vbeta and 13 Jbeta primers. The protocol was immunoSEQ multiplex PCR, while the TCRdb copy is restricted to in-frame clones and leaves out a portion. The table includes 150,000 or so clones, 70% to 80% detected once. Sequencing input: PBMCs. The genes are TRBV29-1 and TRBJ2-7; 7 bases align to TRBD1. The clonotype comes from a man aged 35 to 55 in good health and CMV-seropositive. The CDR3 reads CSASGQPYEQYF. The CDR3 bases are TGCAGCGCATCGGGACAGCCCTACGAGCAGTACTTC.